What follows are 20 T cell receptor beta chains derived from one specimen sequenced in a study of blood T cell repertoires in COVID-19. TCRdb's copy holds only in-frame clones and misses some; the assay was immunoSEQ multiplex PCR. The sample has approximately 61,000 clones, around 88% seen once; the top ten hold less than 20%. The sample comprised peripheral blood. These receptors all stem from a woman of 80 years or more with active COVID-19.

This chain joins TRBV5-4 and TRBJ2-6; D is unresolved. The CDR3 is made up of 15 amino acids. Germline V gene data show CDR1 as SGHNT and CDR2 as YYREEE (reference sequence). V lost 2 bases and J 0 bases, leaving 6 bases between the germline ends. CDR3 bases: TGTGCCAGCAGCTTTCACATCTCTGGGGCCAACGTCCTGACTTTC. Translating gives CASSFHISGANVLTF.

This chain links TRBV28 with TRBJ2-4; D possibly corresponds to TRBD2 (6 bases). Looked up from germline, CDR1 is MDHEN and CDR2 is SYDVKM. The CDR3 consists of 16 residues. The V end was cut by 1 base, the J end by 1 base, with 11 bases between. The CDR3 nucleotides read TGTGCCAGCAGTTTATACGGGGGTTCGGCCAAAAACATTCAGTACTTC. Translating it yields CASSLYGGSAKNIQYF.

The chain employs TRBV28 and TRBJ2-1; 8 nucleotides agree with TRBD1. Germline CDR1 reads MDHEN; CDR2 reads SYDVKM. CDR3 length: 15 amino acids. With V trimmed by 3 bases and J by 9 bases, 10 bases remained unmatched. Written as DNA, the CDR3 is TGTGCCAGCAGTTTTCTCGGACAGGGTCAGGGTGAGCAGTTCTTC. Amino acid sequence: CASSFLGQGQGEQFF.

The genes are TRBV18 and TRBJ2-5; 8 positions agree with TRBD2. The V gene end was trimmed by 3 bases and the J gene end by 7 bases; junction bases not matched to a gene: 10. Germline V gene lookup returns CDR1 KGHSH and CDR2 LQKENI. The CDR3 contains 15 residues. The CDR3 is CASSPSSGLRGTQYF. CDR3 bases: TGTGCCAGCTCACCGTCTAGCGGGCTTCGGGGGACCCAGTACTTC.

V is TRBV24-1 and J is TRBJ1-4; D is unclear. CDR1 KGHDR and CDR2 SFDVKD come from the germline V gene. V was pared by 2 bases and J by 4 bases, with 4 bases between. This CDR3 region has 13 residues. This CDR3 is CATSDSSNEKLFF. In DNA, the CDR3 is TGTGCCACCAGTGATTCCAGTAATGAAAAACTGTTTTTT.

The chain is built from TRBV5-4 and TRBJ2-1, with 10 bases that match TRBD2. The CDR3 runs 15 residues. J lost 4 bases, V lost 1 base, and 2 bases had no gene match. CDR1 and CDR2 from the germline V gene are SGHNT and YYREEE (reference sequence). CDR3 sequence reads: CASSLTSGIYNEQFF. The CDR3 nucleotides read TGTGCCAGCAGCTTGACTAGCGGGATTTACAATGAGCAGTTCTTC. Supplemented by reference TRBV5-4 and TRBJ2-1, the full variable domain reads ETGVTQSPTHLIKTRGQQVTLRCSSQSGHNTVSWYQQALGQGPQFIFQYYREEENGRGNFPPRFSGLQFPNYSSELNVNALELDDSALYLCASSLTSGIYNEQFFGPGTRLTVL.

The chain has TRBV7-3 and TRBJ2-2, with D perhaps matching TRBD2 (5 bases). The ends were cut back, 2 bases at V and 5 bases at J, with 12 bases in the middle. This CDR3 has 15 amino acids. In germline, CDR1 is SGHTA, CDR2 FQGTGA. The CDR3 is CASSLVPGKTGELFF. CDR3 nucleotide sequence: TGTGCCAGCAGCTTAGTCCCGGGAAAGACCGGGGAGCTGTTTTTT.

The gene calls are TRBV6-5 and TRBJ2-1; weak D call: TRBD2 (6 bases). The CDR3 runs to 13 residues. V was cut by 6 bases and J by 5 bases, with 11 bases left in between. Germline V gene data show CDR1 as MNHEY and CDR2 as SVGAGI. CDR3 amino acids: CASSSGTHNEQFF. The CDR3 nucleotides read TGTGCCAGCAGCTCCGGGACTCACAATGAGCAGTTCTTC.

This clone was observed once. The DNA of the CDR3 is TGTGCCAGCAGCTTCCTAGCGGGGATAAACGAGCAGTACTTC. Amino acid sequence: CASSFLAGINEQYF. The chain combines TRBV7-2 with TRBJ2-7; 9 nucleotides align to TRBD2. The ends lost 3 bases at V and 5 bases at J; junction bases unmatched: 5. The CDR3 is made up of 14 amino acids. From germline, CDR1 is SGHTA and CDR2 FQGNSA.

The chain is built from TRBV29-1 and TRBJ2-3, with TRBD2 matching 10 bases. V was pared by 2 bases and J by 4 bases, with 9 bases of the junction left unmatched. Germline V lookup: CDR1 SQVTM, CDR2 ANQGSEA. This CDR3 has 16 amino acids. The DNA of the CDR3 is TGCAGCGTTGAAACAGCCTCAGCGGGGGGGGCAGATACGCAGTATTTT. This translates into CSVETASAGGADTQYF.

The genes are TRBV11-2 and TRBJ1-1; unclear D gene. This CDR3 is built from 14 residues. Looked up from germline, CDR1 is SGHAT and CDR2 is FQNNGV. The ends were cut back, 6 bases at V and 9 bases at J, with 20 bases in the middle. Here the CDR3 DNA reads TGTGCCAGCAGTGCCCAGGTAGCGGGGTCTAAAGCTTTCTTT. It translates to CASSAQVAGSKAFF. Supplemented by reference TRBV11-2 and TRBJ1-1, the full variable domain reads EAGVAQSPRYKIIEKRQSVAFWCNPISGHATLYWYQQILGQGPKLLIQFQNNGVVDDSQLPKDRFSAERLKGVDSTLKIQPAKLEDSAVYLCASSAQVAGSKAFFGQGTRLTVV.

This chain joins TRBV5-4 and TRBJ2-3, with TRBD1 identical over 8 bases. Germline V gene sequence: CDR1 SGHNT, CDR2 YYREEE (reference sequence). The CDR3 has 14 amino acids. The V gene end was trimmed by 2 bases and the J gene end by 1 base; junction bases not matched to a gene: 0. Here the CDR3 DNA reads TGTGCCAGCAGCTTACAGGGGGGCACAGATACGCAGTATTTT. Protein product: CASSLQGGTDTQYF.

This clone was found once. V and J are TRBV29-1 and TRBJ1-2, with D unresolved. Trimming stripped 6 bases from V and 7 bases from J, with 12 bases between. The CDR3 runs 11 residues. Germline V gene data show CDR1 as SQVTM and CDR2 as ANQGSEA. In DNA, the CDR3 is TGCAGCGTCCGTCTCGGGTGTGGCTACACCTTC. This codes for CSVRLGCGYTF.

The gene calls are TRBV5-1 and TRBJ2-5; 7 bases line up with TRBD1. The V segment lost 1 base and the J segment 5 bases; nucleotides outside the gene matches: 8. The CDR3 length is 15 residues. Per germline, CDR1 SGHRS and CDR2 YFSETQ. CDR3 nucleotide sequence: TGCGCCAGCAGCTTGACCCGCGGCAGGGGGGAGACCCAGTACTTC. It specifies CASSLTRGRGETQYF.

V gene TRBV7-3 combines with J gene TRBJ2-1, with TRBD2 identical over 10 bases. The germline V gene encodes CDR1 SGHTA and CDR2 FQGTGA. Germline trimming cut 5 bases from V and 9 bases from J; bases unmatched to any gene: 7. The CDR3 is 14 amino acids. The CDR3 coding sequence is TGTGCCAGCAGCCCTAGCGGGGGCTGGGGTGAGCAGTTCTTC. Encoded protein: CASSPSGGWGEQFF. The full variable domain, with the rest looked up from reference TRBV7-3 and TRBJ2-1, is GAGVSQTPSNKVTEKGKYVELRCDPISGHTALYWYRQSLGQGPEFLIYFQGTGAADDSGLPNDRFFAVRPEGSVSTLKIQRTERGDSAVYLCASSPSGGWGEQFFGPGTRLTVL.

V gene TRBV28 combines with J gene TRBJ1-2, with a weak D call TRBD1 (5 bases). The CDR3 totals 12 residues. V gave up 3 bases and J gave up 5 bases, with 7 bases separating them. The germline gives CDR1 MDHEN, CDR2 SYDVKM. Here the CDR3 reads CASSFRGYGYTF. CDR3 coding DNA: TGTGCCAGCAGTTTTCGGGGGTATGGCTACACCTTC.

The rearrangement links TRBV28 to TRBJ2-7, with D tentatively TRBD1 (6 bases). This CDR3 is built from 13 residues. Germline V gene lookup returns CDR1 MDHEN and CDR2 SYDVKM. V lost 4 bases to trimming and J lost 3 bases, with 10 bases between them. DNA for the CDR3: TGTGCCAGCAGTTCGGGACAACACTACGAGCAGTACTTC. Translated, it gives CASSSGQHYEQYF.

Here the CDR3 reads CASSLDSQTGTEAFF. The DNA for the CDR3 is TGCGCCAGCAGCTTGGACTCCCAGACAGGCACTGAAGCTTTCTTT. The gene calls are TRBV5-1 and TRBJ1-1, with D perhaps TRBD1 (6 bases). V dropped 0 bases and J dropped 4 bases, with 13 bases sitting between them. The CDR3 runs 15 residues. Germline CDR1 SGHRS, CDR2 YFSETQ.

The chain employs TRBV7-2 and TRBJ2-5, with 9 nucleotides matching TRBD2. The V segment lost 5 bases and the J segment 6 bases; nucleotides outside the gene matches: 4. The germline CDR1 and CDR2 sequences are SGHTA and FQGNSA. This CDR3 is built from 13 residues. The CDR3 DNA follows: TGTGCCAGCAGCGTTCTAGCGGGGCAGACCCAGTACTTC. It is translated as CASSVLAGQTQYF.

This clone occurred many times. This chain uses TRBV5-1 with TRBJ2-1, with 8 bases fitting TRBD1. Germline trimming cut 4 bases from V and 0 bases from J; bases unmatched to any gene: 6. Germline assignment: CDR1 SGHRS and CDR2 YFSETQ. This CDR3 has 16 amino acids. The CDR3 bases are TGCGCCAGCAGCGGGGGACAGGCGAGCTCCTACAATGAGCAGTTCTTC. This gives the protein CASSGGQASSYNEQFF.